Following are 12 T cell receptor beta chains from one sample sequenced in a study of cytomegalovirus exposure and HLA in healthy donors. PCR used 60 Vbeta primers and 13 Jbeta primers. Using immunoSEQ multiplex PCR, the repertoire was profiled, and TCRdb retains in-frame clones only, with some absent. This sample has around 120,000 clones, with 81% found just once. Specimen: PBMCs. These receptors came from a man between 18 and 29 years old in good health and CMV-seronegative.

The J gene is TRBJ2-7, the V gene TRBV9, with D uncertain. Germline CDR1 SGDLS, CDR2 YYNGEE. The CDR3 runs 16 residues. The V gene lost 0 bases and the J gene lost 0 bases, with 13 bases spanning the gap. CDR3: CASSVVPTVSSYEQYF. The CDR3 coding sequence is TGTGCCAGCAGCGTAGTCCCCACTGTTAGCTCCTACGAGCAGTACTTC.

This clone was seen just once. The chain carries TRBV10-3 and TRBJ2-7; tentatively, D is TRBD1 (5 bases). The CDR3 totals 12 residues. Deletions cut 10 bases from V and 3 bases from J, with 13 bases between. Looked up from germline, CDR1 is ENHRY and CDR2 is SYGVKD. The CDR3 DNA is TGTGCCACCTCGGACAAAAACTACGAGCAGTACTTC. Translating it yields CATSDKNYEQYF.

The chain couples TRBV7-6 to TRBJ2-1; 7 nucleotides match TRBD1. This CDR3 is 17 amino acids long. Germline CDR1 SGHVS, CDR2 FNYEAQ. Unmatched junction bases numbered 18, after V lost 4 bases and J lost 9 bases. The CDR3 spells CASSSLLGTGVKREQFF. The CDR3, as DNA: TGTGCCAGCAGCTCCCTCCTTGGCACAGGGGTAAAACGTGAGCAGTTCTTC.

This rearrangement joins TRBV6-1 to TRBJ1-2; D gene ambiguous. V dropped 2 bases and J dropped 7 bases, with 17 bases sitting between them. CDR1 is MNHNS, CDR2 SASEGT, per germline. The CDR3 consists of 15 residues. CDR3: CASSEQARRGSGYTF. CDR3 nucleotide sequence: TGTGCCAGCAGTGAACAGGCGCGGCGCGGGAGTGGCTACACCTTC.

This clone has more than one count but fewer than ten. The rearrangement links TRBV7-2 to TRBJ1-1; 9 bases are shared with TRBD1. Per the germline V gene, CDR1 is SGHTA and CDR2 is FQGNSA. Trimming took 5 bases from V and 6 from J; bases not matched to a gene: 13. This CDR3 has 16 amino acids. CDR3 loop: CASSATGTGTGAEAFF. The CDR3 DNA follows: TGTGCCAGCAGCGCGACCGGGACAGGGACAGGCGCTGAAGCTTTCTTT.

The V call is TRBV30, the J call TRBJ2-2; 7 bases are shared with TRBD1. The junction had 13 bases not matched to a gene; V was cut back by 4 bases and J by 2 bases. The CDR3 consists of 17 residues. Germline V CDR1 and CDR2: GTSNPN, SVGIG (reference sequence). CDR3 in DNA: TGTGCCTGGACCCTATCCCCGGGACAGACCAACACCGGGGAGCTGTTTTTT. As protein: CAWTLSPGQTNTGELFF.

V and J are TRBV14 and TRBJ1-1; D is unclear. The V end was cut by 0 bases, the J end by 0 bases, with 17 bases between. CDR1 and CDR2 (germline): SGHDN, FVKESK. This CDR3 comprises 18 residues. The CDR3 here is CASSQDIREKGLNTEAFF. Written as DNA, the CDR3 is TGTGCCAGCAGCCAAGATATTCGGGAGAAGGGTTTGAACACTGAAGCTTTCTTT.

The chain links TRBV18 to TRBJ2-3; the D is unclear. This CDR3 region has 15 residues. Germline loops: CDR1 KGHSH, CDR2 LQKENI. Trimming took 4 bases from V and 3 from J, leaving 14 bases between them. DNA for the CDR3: TGTGCCAGCTCACGACAAGATTCGCCTACAGATACGCAGTATTTT. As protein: CASSRQDSPTDTQYF.

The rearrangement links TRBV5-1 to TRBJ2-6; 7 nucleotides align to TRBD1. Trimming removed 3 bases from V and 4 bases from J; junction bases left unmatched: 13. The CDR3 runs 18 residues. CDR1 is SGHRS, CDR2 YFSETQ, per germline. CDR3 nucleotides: TGCGCCAGCAGCTCCGCCGGGACAGCAGGCGGCGGGGCCAACGTCCTGACTTTC. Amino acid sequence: CASSSAGTAGGGANVLTF.

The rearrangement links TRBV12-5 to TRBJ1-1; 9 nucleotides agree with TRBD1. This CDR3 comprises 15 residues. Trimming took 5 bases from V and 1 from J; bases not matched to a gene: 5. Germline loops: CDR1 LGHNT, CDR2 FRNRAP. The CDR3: CASGPQGARNTEAFF. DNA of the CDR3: TGTGCTAGTGGTCCACAGGGGGCTAGGAACACTGAAGCTTTCTTT.

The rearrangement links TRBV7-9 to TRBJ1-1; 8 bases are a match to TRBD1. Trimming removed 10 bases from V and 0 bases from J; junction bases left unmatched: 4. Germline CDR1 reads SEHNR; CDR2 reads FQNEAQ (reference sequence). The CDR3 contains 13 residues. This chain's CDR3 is CATATGVNTEAFF. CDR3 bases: TGTGCCACCGCGACAGGGGTGAACACTGAAGCTTTCTTT.

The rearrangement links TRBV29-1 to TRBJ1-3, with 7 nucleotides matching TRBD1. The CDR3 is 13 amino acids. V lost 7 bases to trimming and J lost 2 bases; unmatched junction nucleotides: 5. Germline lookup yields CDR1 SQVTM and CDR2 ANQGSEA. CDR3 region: CSGQGTAGNTIYF. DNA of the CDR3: TGCAGCGGACAAGGGACAGCTGGAAACACCATATATTTT.